This T cell receptor (beta chain) was obtained from a study of T cell responses to AZD1222 COVID-19 vaccine. Study-level points and caveats: Only 6 or 7 AZD1222 recipients tested seropositive at baseline. Most donors were white British and more were female, and clonal diversity was possibly underestimated. Variant regions that are unmutated are reportedly the target of nearly half of spike-specific TCRs.

Of note for this clone: Its antigen remains unidentified.

Profiled with immunoSEQ multiplex PCR; TCRdb holds only in-frame clones, not every one. The top ten hold about 3% of the sample, which has approximately 100,000 clones, more than 75% seen once. Specimen: peripheral blood, collected on day 0 of AZD1222 vaccination. This receptor was obtained from an adult in good health.

CDR3 residues: CASSPAGQFYYGYTF. The DNA for the CDR3 is TGTGCCAGTAGTCCCGCGGGCCAATTTTACTATGGCTACACCTTC. The rearrangement links TRBV19 to TRBJ1-2, with D hard to call. The CDR3 has 15 amino acids. Germline loops: CDR1 LNHDA, CDR2 SQIVND (reference sequence). Trimming shortened V by 5 bases and J by 3 bases, and 16 bases separated the two germline ends.